This T cell receptor beta chain was found in a study of control samples from healthy donors and cancer patients. The table came from immunoSEQ multiplex PCR; TCRdb's copy has only in-frame clones and leaves some out. This table holds tens of thousands of clones, about 88% found once. The clonotype was recovered from a woman aged 45 to 65 in good health. Sequencing was carried out using blood.

The CDR3 loop reads CASSYEIGTEAFF. Written as DNA, the CDR3 is TGTGCCAGCAGCTATGAGATCGGGACTGAAGCTTTCTTT. The V call is TRBV3-1 (or the pseudogene TRBV3-2), the J call TRBJ1-1; D call uncertain. Trimming removed 5 bases at V and 5 bases at J, with 12 bases between. The germline V gene has CDR1 LGHDT and CDR2 YNNKEL (reference sequence). The CDR3 length is 13 residues.